The entry below gives a single T cell receptor beta chain sequence along with its context. This entry belongs to a study of Ad26.COV2.S vaccination and SARS-CoV-2 variants. The repertoire was sequenced with immunoSEQ multiplex PCR; TCRdb's copy has only in-frame clones and lacks some. Of approximately 410,000 clones listed, around 87% were seen once; the top ten hold roughly 4%. Treatment noted: around 19 received Ad26.COV2.S at low or high dose, single or two shots; several received placebo; per-sample allocation not given. Vaccine and placebo recipients were sampled on day 63 after the first injection. Sequencing used peripheral blood, obtained in a trial of Ad26.COV2.S vaccine versus placebo. This receptor was obtained from a person between 18 and 60 years old who received the Ad26.COV2.S COVID-19 vaccine or a placebo.

The CDR3 loop reads CASSPSSYNEQFF. For the CDR3, the DNA is TGTGCCAGCAGCCCCAGCTCCTACAATGAGCAGTTCTTC. This chain links TRBV12-3 or TRBV12-4 with TRBJ2-1; no reliable D call. CDR3 length: 13 residues. V dropped 6 bases and J dropped 0 bases, with 6 bases sitting between them.